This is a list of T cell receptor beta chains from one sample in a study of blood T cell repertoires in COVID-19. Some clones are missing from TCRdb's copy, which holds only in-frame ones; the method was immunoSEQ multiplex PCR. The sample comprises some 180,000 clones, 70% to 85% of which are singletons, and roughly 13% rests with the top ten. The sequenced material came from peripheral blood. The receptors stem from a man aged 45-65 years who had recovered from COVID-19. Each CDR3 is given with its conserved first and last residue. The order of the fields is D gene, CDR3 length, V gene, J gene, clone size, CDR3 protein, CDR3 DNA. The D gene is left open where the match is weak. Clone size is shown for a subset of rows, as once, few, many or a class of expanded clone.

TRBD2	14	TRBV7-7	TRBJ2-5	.	CASSLYAGEETQYF	TGTGCCAGCAGCTTATACGCGGGAGAAGAGACCCAGTACTTC
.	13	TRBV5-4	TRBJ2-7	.	CASRKDSADEQYF	TGTGCCAGCAGGAAGGATAGCGCAGACGAGCAGTACTTC
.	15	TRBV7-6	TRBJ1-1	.	CASSQYDRPNTEAFF	TGTGCCAGCAGCCAATATGACAGGCCGAACACTGAAGCTTTCTTT
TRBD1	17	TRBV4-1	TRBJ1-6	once	CASSQVHAGGASSPLHF	TGCGCCAGCAGCCAAGTTCATGCAGGGGGCGCGTCGTCACCCCTCCACTTT
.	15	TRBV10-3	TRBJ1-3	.	CAISVGSRSGNTIYF	TGTGCCATCAGTGTAGGGAGTCGCTCTGGAAACACCATATATTTT
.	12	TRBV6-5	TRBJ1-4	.	CASKRGNEKLFF	TGTGCCAGCAAACGGGGTAATGAAAAACTGTTTTTT
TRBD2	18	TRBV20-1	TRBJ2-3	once	CSASGWTSNLINTDTQYF	TGCAGTGCTAGTGGCTGGACTAGCAACCTCATCAACACAGATACGCAGTATTTT
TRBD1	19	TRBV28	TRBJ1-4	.	CASSGPGQGPRGDGKKLFF	TGTGCCAGCAGTGGACCGGGACAGGGTCCACGCGGGGACGGGAAAAAACTGTTTTTT
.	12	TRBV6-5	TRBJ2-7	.	CASSQSGYEQYF	TGTGCCAGCTCGCAGTCCGGGTACGAGCAGTACTTC
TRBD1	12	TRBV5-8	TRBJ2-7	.	CAGNRGLDEQYF	TGTGCCGGAAACAGGGGGCTGGACGAGCAGTACTTC
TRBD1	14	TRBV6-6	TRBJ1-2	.	CASSGDRGFDGYTF	TGTGCCAGCAGCGGGGACAGGGGTTTTGATGGCTACACCTTC
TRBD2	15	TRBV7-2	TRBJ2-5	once	CASSPRTSGSLAQYF	TGTGCCAGCAGCCCTAGGACTAGCGGCTCCTTGGCCCAGTACTTC
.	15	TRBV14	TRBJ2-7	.	CASSRPGALRYEQYF	TGTGCCAGCAGCCGCCCGGGAGCCCTTAGGTACGAGCAGTACTTC
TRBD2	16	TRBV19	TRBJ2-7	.	CASSTNLAVGSYEQYF	TGTGCCAGTAGTACTAACCTAGCGGTAGGCTCCTACGAGCAGTACTTC
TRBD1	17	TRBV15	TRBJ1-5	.	CATSSPTGLSGNQPQHF	TGTGCCACCAGCAGCCCGACAGGGTTATCTGGCAATCAGCCCCAGCATTTT
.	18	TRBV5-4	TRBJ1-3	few	CASSLGGIRGNSGNTIYF	TGTGCCAGCAGCCTGGGGGGTATTAGGGGCAACTCTGGAAACACCATATATTTT
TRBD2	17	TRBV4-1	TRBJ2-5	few	CASSRHPTSGVGETQYF	TGCGCCAGCAGCCGACACCCCACTAGCGGAGTGGGGGAGACCCAGTACTTC
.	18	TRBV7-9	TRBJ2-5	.	CASSFMGLLSGGQETQYF	TGTGCCAGCAGCTTCATGGGTTTATTGTCGGGTGGCCAAGAGACCCAGTACTTC
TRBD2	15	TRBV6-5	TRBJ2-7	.	CASSTYSGDSYEQYF	TGTGCCAGCAGTACCTATAGCGGGGATTCCTACGAGCAGTACTTC
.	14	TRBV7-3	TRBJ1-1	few	CASSSGGQSTEAFF	TGTGCCAGCAGCTCGGGCGGGCAGAGCACTGAAGCTTTCTTT
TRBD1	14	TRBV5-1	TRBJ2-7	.	CASSPGQRFEEQYF	TGCGCCAGCAGCCCGGGACAGCGTTTTGAGGAGCAGTACTTC
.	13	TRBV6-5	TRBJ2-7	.	CASSYSDRNEQYF	TGTGCCAGCAGTTACTCCGACAGAAACGAGCAGTACTTC
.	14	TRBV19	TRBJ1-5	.	CASSLGLGVQPQHF	TGTGCCAGTAGTCTCGGTTTAGGGGTACAGCCCCAGCATTTT
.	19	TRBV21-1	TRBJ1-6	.	CASSKDYSGTPFDNSPLHF	TGTGCCAGCAGCAAAGATTATTCCGGGACACCCTTCGATAATTCACCCCTCCACTTT
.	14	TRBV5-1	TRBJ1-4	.	CASSADSTNEKLFF	TGCGCCAGCAGCGCCGACTCAACTAATGAAAAACTGTTTTTT
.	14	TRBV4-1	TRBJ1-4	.	CASSQDTSNEKLFF	TGCGCCAGCAGCCAAGACACATCCAATGAAAAACTGTTTTTT
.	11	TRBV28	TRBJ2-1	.	CASSVLNEQFF	TGTGCCAGCAGTGTCCTTAATGAGCAGTTCTTC
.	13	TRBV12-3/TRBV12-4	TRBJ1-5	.	CASSFGGGQPQHF	TGTGCCAGCAGTTTCGGTGGAGGACAGCCCCAGCATTTT
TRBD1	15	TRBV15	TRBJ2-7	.	CATSGGGQGDGEQYF	TGTGCCACCAGCGGGGGAGGACAGGGGGACGGTGAGCAGTACTTC
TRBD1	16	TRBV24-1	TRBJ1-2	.	CATTIAKNRGNYGYTF	TGTGCCACTACAATAGCAAAAAACAGGGGGAACTATGGCTACACCTTC
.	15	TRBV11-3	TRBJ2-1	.	CASSLGGRPENEQFF	TGTGCCAGCAGCTTAGGTGGGAGGCCGGAAAATGAGCAGTTCTTC
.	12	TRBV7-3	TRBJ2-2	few	CASSPFTGELFF	TGTGCCAGCAGCCCTTTCACCGGGGAGCTGTTTTTT
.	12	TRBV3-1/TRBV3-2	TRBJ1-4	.	CASTQDYEKLFF	TGTGCCAGCACCCAGGACTATGAAAAACTGTTTTTT
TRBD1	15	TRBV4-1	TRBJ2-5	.	CASSPAGTGQETQYF	TGCGCCAGCAGCCCAGCCGGGACAGGTCAAGAGACCCAGTACTTC
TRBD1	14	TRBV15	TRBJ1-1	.	CATSRGTGNSEAFF	TGTGCCACCAGCCGGGGGACAGGGAATAGTGAAGCTTTCTTT
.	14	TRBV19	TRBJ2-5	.	CASSFRAAQETQYF	TGTGCCAGTAGTTTCAGGGCAGCTCAAGAGACCCAGTACTTC
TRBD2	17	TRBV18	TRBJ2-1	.	CASSPRLAGSGSHEQFF	TGTGCCAGCTCACCACGGCTAGCGGGTTCAGGGTCCCATGAGCAGTTCTTC
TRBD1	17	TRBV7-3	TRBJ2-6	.	CASSLDREVSGANVLTF	TGTGCCAGCAGCTTGGACAGGGAGGTCTCTGGGGCCAACGTCCTGACTTTC
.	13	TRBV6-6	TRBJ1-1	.	CASTRTGGVEAFF	TGTGCCAGCACCCGGACCGGGGGGGTTGAAGCTTTCTTT
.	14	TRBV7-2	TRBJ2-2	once	CASSLGGHTGELFF	TGTGCCAGCAGCTTAGGCGGCCACACCGGGGAGCTGTTTTTT
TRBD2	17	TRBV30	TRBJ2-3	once	CACQTRLAGARGVTQYF	TGTGCCTGCCAGACCAGACTAGCGGGAGCCCGAGGGGTTACGCAGTATTTT
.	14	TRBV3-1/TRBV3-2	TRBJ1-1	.	CASSQEDSDREAFF	TGTGCCAGCAGCCAAGAGGACTCGGACCGTGAAGCTTTCTTT
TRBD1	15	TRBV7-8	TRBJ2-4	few	CASSEEPGQGLGRYF	TGTGCCAGCAGCGAAGAACCGGGACAGGGCCTCGGGCGGTACTTC
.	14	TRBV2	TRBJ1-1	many	CASMKRQAGTEAFF	TGTGCCAGCATGAAAAGACAGGCAGGGACTGAAGCTTTCTTT
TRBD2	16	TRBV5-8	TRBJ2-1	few	CASSQGTSGDYNEQFF	TGTGCCAGCAGCCAGGGCACTAGCGGGGACTACAATGAGCAGTTCTTC
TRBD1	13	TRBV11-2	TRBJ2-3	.	CASSPDRVDTQYF	TGTGCCAGCAGTCCGGACAGGGTAGATACGCAGTATTTT
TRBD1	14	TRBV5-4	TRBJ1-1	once	CASSWGQMNTEAFF	TGTGCCAGCAGCTGGGGACAGATGAACACTGAAGCTTTCTTT
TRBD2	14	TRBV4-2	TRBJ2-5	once	CASSQDKGGETQYF	TGTGCCAGCAGCCAAGATAAGGGAGGGGAGACCCAGTACTTC
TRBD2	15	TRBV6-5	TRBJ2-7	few	CASSNQAGTVYEQYF	TGTGCCAGCAGTAACCAAGCGGGGACCGTTTACGAGCAGTACTTC
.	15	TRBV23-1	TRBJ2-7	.	CASSQPRDGSYEQYF	TGCGCCAGCAGTCAACCCCGGGACGGGAGCTACGAGCAGTACTTC
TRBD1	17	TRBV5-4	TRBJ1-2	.	CASSLLRTGRIGYGYTF	TGTGCCAGCAGCTTGTTGAGGACAGGGCGTATTGGCTATGGCTACACCTTC
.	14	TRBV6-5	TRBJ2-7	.	CASSPGLEFYEQYF	TGTGCCAGCAGTCCGGGACTGGAATTCTACGAGCAGTACTTC
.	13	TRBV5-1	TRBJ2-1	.	CASSPQGYNEQFF	TGCGCCAGCAGCCCACAGGGTTACAATGAGCAGTTCTTC
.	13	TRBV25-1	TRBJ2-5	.	CASRTDSVWAQYF	TGTGCCAGCAGGACCGACAGTGTGTGGGCCCAGTACTTC
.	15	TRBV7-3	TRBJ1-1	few	CASSLAMAGRAEAFF	TGTGCCAGCAGCTTAGCTATGGCGGGGCGGGCTGAAGCTTTCTTT